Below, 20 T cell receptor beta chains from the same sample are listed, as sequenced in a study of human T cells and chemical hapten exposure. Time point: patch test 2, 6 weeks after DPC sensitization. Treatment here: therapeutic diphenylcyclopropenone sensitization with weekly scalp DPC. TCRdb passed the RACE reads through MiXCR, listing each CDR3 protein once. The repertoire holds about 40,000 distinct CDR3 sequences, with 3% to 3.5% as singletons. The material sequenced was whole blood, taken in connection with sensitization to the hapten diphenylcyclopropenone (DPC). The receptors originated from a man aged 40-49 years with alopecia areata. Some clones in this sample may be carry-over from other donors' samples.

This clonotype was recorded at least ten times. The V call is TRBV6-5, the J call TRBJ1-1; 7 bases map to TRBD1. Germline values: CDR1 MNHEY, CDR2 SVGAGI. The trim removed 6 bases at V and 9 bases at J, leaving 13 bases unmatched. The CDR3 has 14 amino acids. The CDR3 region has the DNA TGTGCCAGCAGGCGGGGGACAGCCCCTGTTAAAGCTTTCTTT. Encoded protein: CASRRGTAPVKAFF.

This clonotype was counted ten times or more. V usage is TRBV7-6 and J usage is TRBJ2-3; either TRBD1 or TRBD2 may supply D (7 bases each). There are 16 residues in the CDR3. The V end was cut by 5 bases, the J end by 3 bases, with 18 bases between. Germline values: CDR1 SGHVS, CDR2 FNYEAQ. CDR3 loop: CASSAQGGGGTDTQYF. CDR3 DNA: TGTGCCAGCAGCGCCCAGGGAGGGGGCGGAACAGATACGCAGTATTTT.

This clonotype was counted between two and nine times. The CDR3 region is CASSAHRDTYEQYF. CDR3 coding DNA: TGCGCCAGCAGCGCCCACAGGGATACCTACGAGCAGTACTTC. The gene calls are TRBV5-1 and TRBJ2-7, with D tentatively TRBD1 (6 bases). The CDR3 length is 14 residues. V was cut by 4 bases and J by 2 bases, with 13 bases left in between. Germline CDR1 is SGHRS and CDR2 is YFSETQ.

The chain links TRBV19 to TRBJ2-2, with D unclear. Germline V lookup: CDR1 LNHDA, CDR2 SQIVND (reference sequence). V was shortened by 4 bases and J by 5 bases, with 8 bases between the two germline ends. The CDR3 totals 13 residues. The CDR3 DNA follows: TGTGCCAGTAGTAAGACGCTAACCGGGGAGCTGTTTTTT. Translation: CASSKTLTGELFF.

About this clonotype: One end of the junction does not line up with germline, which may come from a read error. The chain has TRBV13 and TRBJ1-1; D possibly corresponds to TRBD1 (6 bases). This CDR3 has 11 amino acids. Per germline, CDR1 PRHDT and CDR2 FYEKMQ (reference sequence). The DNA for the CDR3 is TGTGCCAGCAGCGCAAGACAGGATCGGATCTTT. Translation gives CASSARQDRIF.

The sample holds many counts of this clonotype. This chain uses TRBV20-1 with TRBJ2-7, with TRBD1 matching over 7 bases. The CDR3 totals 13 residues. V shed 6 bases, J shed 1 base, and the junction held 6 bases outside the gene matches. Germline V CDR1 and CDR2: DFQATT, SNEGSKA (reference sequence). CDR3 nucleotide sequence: TGCAGTGCAGGGGGCGTCCAGTCCTACGAGCAGTACTTC. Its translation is CSAGGVQSYEQYF.

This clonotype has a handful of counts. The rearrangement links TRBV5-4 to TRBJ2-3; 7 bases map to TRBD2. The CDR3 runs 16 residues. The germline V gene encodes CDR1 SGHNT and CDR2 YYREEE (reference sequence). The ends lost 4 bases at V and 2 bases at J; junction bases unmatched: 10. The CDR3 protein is CASSPSTSRPTDTQYF. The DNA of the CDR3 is TGTGCCAGCAGCCCCTCGACTAGCCGCCCCACAGATACGCAGTATTTT.

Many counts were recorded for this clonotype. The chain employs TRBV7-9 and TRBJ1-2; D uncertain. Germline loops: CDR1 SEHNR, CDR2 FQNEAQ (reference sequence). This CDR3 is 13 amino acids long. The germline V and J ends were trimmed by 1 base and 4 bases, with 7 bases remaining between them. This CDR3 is CASSLEVSYGYTF. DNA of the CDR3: TGTGCCAGCAGCTTAGAAGTTTCCTATGGCTACACCTTC.

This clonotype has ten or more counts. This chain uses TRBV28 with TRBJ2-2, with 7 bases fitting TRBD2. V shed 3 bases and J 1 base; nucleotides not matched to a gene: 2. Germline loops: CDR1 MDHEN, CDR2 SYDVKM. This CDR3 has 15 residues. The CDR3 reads CASSFRGRNTGELFF. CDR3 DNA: TGTGCCAGCAGTTTTCGCGGGAGGAACACCGGGGAGCTGTTTTTT.

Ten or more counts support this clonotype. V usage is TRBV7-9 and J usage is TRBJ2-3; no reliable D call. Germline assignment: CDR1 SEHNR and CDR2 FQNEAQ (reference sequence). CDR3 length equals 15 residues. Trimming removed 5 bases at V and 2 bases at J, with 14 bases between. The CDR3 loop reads CASSPASIPTDTQYF. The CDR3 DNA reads TGTGCCAGCAGCCCGGCTTCCATCCCCACAGATACGCAGTATTTT.

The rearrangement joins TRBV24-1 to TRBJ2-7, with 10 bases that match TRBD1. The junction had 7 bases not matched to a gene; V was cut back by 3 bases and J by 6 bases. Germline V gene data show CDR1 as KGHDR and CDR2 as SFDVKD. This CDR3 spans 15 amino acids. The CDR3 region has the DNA TGTGCCACCAGTGATAAGACAGGGGGCTACGTCGAGCAGTACTTC. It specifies CATSDKTGGYVEQYF.

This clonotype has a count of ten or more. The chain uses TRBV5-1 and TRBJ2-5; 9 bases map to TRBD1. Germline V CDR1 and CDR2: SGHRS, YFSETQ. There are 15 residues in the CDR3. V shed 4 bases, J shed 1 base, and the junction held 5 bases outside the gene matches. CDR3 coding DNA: TGCGCCAGCAGCCGGGGACAGGGAGGCCAAGAGACCCAGTACTTC. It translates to CASSRGQGGQETQYF.

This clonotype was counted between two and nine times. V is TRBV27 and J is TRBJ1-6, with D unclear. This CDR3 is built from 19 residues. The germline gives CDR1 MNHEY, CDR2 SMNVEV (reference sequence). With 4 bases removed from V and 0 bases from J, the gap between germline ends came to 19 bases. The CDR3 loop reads CASSYRLSSLSSYNSPLHF. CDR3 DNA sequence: TGTGCCAGCAGTTACCGTCTGAGCTCTCTTAGCTCCTATAATTCACCCCTCCACTTT.

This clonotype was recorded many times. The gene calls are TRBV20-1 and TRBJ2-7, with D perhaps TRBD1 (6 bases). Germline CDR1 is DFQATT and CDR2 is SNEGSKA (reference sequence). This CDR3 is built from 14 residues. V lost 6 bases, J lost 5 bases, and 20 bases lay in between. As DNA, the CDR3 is TGCAGTGCCGGCCGGGACACCTCAAGCCACGAGCAGTACTTC. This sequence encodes CSAGRDTSSHEQYF.

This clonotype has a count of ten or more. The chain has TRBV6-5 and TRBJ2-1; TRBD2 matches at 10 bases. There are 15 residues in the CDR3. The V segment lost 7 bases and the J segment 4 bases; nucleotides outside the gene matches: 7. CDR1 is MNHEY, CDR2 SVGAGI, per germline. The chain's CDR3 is CASTSGGNLYNEQFF. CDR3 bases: TGTGCCAGCACTAGCGGGGGCAATCTTTACAATGAGCAGTTCTTC.

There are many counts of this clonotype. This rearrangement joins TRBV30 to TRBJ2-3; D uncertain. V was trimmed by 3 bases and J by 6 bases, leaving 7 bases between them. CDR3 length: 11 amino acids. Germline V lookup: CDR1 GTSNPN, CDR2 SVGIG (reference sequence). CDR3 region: CAWRKDDTQYF. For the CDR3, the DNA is TGTGCCTGGAGGAAGGATGATACGCAGTATTTT.

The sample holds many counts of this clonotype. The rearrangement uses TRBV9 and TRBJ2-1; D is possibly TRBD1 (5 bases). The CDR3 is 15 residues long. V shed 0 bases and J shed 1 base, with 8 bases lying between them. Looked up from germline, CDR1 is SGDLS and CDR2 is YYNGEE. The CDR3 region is CASSVEGQSYNEQFF. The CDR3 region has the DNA TGTGCCAGCAGCGTAGAAGGACAATCCTACAATGAGCAGTTCTTC.

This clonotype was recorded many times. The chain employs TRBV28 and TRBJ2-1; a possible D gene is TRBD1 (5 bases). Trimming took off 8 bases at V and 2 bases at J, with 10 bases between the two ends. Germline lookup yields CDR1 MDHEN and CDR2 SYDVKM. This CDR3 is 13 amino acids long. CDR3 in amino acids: CASDKTAYNEQFF. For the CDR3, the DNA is TGTGCCAGCGATAAGACAGCCTACAATGAGCAGTTCTTC.

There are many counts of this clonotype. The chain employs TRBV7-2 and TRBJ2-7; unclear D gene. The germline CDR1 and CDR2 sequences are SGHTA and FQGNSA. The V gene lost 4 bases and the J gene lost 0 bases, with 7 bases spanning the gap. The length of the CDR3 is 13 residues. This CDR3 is CASSSRSSYEQYF. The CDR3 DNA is TGTGCCAGCAGCTCGCGGAGCTCCTACGAGCAGTACTTC.

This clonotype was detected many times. CDR3 loop: CASRTGRQQPQHF. CDR3 DNA sequence: TGTGCCAGCAGAACAGGGAGGCAGCAGCCCCAGCATTTT. J is TRBJ1-5 and V is TRBV28; tentative D call: TRBD1 (6 bases). Germline-derived CDR1 and CDR2 are MDHEN and SYDVKM. The CDR3 is made up of 13 amino acids. The V and J ends lost 6 bases and 7 bases respectively, with 13 bases between them.